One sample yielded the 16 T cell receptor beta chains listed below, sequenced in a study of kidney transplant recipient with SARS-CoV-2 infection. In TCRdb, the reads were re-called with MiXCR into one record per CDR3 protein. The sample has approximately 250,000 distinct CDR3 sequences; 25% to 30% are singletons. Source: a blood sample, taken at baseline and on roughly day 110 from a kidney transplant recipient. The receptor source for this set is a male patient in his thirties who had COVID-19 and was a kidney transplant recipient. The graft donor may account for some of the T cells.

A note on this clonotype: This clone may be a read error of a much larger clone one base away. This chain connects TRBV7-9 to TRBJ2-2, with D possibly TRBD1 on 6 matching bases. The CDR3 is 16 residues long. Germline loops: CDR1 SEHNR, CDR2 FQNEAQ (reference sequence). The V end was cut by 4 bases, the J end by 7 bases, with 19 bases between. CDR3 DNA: TGTGCCAGCAGCTCGTACAGGGCTGTGGGCATCGGGGAGCTGTTTTTT. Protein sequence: CASSSYRAVGIGELFF.

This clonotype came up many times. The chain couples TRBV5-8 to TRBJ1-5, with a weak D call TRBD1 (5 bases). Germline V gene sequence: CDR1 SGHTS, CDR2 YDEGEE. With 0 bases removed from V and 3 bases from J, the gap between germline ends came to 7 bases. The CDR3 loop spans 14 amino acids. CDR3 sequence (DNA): TGTGCCAGCAGCTTGGGACAGTCCAATCAGCCCCAGCATTTT. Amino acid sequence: CASSLGQSNQPQHF.

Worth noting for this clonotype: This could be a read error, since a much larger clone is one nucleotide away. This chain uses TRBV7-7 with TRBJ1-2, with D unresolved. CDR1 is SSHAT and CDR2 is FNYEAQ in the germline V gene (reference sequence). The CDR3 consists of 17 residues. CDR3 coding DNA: TGTGCCGGCAGCGTGATCACTAAGTGCCGAAAGACCTATGGCTACACCTTC. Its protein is CAGSVITKCRKTYGYTF.

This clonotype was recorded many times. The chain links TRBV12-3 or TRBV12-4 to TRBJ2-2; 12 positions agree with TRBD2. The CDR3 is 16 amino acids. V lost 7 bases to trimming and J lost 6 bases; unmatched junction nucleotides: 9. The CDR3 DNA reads TGTGCCAGCACCCCCCGGACTAGCGGGAATTCCGGGGAGCTGTTTTTT. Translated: CASTPRTSGNSGELFF.

The CDR3 here is CASSAGQVVRKTYGYTF. The CDR3 DNA follows: TGTGCCAGCAGCGCGGGTCAGGTCGTTAGAAAGACCTATGGCTACACCTTC. The chain has TRBV16 and TRBJ1-2, with unresolved D. V was clipped by 5 bases and J by 4 bases, with 23 bases between them. CDR1 and CDR2 from the germline V gene are KGHSY and FQNENV. The CDR3 covers 17 residues.

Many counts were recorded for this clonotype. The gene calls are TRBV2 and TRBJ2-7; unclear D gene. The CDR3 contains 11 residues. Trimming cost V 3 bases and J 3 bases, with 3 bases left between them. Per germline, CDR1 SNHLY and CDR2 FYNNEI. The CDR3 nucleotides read TGTGCCAGCAGTGACCGCTACGAGCAGTACTTC. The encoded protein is CASSDRYEQYF.

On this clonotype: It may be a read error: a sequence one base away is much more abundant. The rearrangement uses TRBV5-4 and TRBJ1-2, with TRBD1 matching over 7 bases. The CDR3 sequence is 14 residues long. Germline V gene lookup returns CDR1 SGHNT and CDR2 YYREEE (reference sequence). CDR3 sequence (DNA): TGTGCCGGCAGCTGGGACAGCGATCTCTATGGCTACACCTTC. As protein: CAGSWDSDLYGYTF.

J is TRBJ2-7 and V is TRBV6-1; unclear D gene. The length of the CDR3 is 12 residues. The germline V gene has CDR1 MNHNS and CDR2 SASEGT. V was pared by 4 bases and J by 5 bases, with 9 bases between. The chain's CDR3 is CASSANPHEQYF. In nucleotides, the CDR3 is TGTGCCAGCAGTGCAAACCCCCACGAGCAGTACTTC.

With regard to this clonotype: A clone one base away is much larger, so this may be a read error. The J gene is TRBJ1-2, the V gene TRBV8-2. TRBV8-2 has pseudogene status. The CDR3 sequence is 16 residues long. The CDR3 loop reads CGSKRSDSRKAYGYTF. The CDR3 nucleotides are TGTGGCAGTAAGAGATCTGATAGCCGAAAGGCCTATGGCTACACCTTC.

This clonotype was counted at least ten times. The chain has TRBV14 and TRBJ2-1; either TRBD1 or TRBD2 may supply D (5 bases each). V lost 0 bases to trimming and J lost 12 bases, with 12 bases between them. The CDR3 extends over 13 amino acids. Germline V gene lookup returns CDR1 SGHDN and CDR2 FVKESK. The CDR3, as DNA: TGTGCCAGCAGCCAAGAATTGGGGGTCGGGCAGTTCTTC. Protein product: CASSQELGVGQFF.

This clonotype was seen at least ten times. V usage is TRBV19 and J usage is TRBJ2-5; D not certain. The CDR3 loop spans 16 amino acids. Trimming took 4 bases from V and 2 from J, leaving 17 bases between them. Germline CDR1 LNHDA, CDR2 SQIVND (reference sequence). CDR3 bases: TGTGCCAGTAGTAATAGAGGCAGTCTACAACAAGAGACCCAGTACTTC. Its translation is CASSNRGSLQQETQYF.

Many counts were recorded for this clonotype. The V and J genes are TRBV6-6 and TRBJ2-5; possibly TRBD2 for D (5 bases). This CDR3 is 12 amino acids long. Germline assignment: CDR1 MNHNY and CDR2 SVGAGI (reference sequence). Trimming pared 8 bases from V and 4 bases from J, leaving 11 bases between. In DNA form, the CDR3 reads TGTGCCAGCGGGAGCTTCGGAGAGACCCAGTACTTC. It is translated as CASGSFGETQYF.

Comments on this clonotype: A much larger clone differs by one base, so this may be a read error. CDR3 DNA sequence: TGTGCCAGCAGTGCGCCGGGGCACGGAACCGGGGAGCCGTTTTTT. Translated, it gives CASSAPGHGTGEPFF. The chain links TRBV2 to TRBJ2-2; D is possibly TRBD1 or TRBD2 (5 bases each). Germline V gene lookup returns CDR1 SNHLY and CDR2 FYNNEI. The CDR3 is 15 residues long. The full variable domain, its missing parts supplied by reference TRBV2 and TRBJ2-2, is EPEVTQTPSHQVTQMGQEVILRCVPISNHLYFYWYRQILGQKVEFLVSFYNNEISEKSEIFDDQFSVERPDGSNFTLKIRSTKLEDSAMYFCASSAPGHGTGEPFFGEGSRLTVL.

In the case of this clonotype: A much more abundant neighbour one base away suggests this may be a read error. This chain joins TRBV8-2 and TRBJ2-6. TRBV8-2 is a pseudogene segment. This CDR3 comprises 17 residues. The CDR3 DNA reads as TGTGGCACCACTTGCAGGATAACACAAAGTCGGGCCAACATCCTGACTTTC. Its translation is CGTTCRITQSRANILTF.

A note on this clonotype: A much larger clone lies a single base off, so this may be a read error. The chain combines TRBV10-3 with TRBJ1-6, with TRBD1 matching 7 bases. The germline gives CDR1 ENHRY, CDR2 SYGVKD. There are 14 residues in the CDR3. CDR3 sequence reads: CAISYDRENSPPHF. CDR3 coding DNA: TGTGCCATCAGCTATGACAGGGAAAATTCACCCCCCCACTTT.

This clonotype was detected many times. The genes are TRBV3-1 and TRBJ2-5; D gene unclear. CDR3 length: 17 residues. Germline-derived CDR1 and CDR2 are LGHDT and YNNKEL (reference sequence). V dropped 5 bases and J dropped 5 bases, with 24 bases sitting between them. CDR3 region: CASSSHAPISFSETQYF. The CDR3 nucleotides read TGTGCCAGCAGCAGTCACGCTCCCATTTCTTTCTCTGAGACCCAGTACTTC.